A selection of T cell receptor beta chains follows, all from one sample in a study of blood T cell repertoires in COVID-19. Profiling relied on immunoSEQ multiplex PCR, and the TCRdb table lists in-frame clones only, not all of them. The repertoire consists of some 400,000 clones, with around 86% occurring once and the leading ten covering about 3%. Specimen: peripheral blood. These receptor sequences come from a human donor in a cohort sampled during active COVID-19. The CDR3 runs from the conserved cysteine through the conserved F or W. A D gene is named only where the DNA matches it firmly. A clone size is listed for some rows: how often the clone was seen (once, few, many), or a class if it is expanded.

>TRBJ2-7|TRBV6-5|-|-
TGTGCCAGCAGTTACTCCGACCGGGGATACGAGCAGTACTTC
CASSYSDRGYEQYF
>TRBJ2-7|TRBV2|-|-
TGTGCCAGCAGTGTTGAGTTTGGTTACGAGCAGTACTTC
CASSVEFGYEQYF
>TRBJ2-7|TRBV4-1|TRBD1|-
TGCGCCAGCAGCCAAGACAGGGGGCCGCAATACGAGCAGTACTTC
CASSQDRGPQYEQYF
>TRBJ2-1|TRBV5-5|TRBD1|-
TGTGCCAGCAGCTTGGCCGGACAGGCCGACCTCAATGAGCAGTTCTTC
CASSLAGQADLNEQFF
>TRBJ2-5|TRBV29-1|TRBD1|-
TGCAGCGTTGACCGGACAGGGCGGGAGACCCAGTACTTC
CSVDRTGRETQYF
>TRBJ1-4|TRBV6-5|TRBD1|-
TGTGCCAGCAGTTACTCGTTATGGACAGGGAATGAAAAACTGTTTTTT
CASSYSLWTGNEKLFF
>TRBJ2-7|TRBV5-4|-|few
TGTGCCAGCAGCCAGGGGCTCGCCTACGAGCAGTACTTC
CASSQGLAYEQYF
>TRBJ1-1|TRBV19|TRBD1|-
TGTGCCAGTACTCCCGAGGACAGGATCTCCCCCCATGGGGCTTTCTTT
CASTPEDRISPHGAFF
>TRBJ1-1|TRBV6-5|TRBD1|-
TGTGCCAGCAGTTACCGGACAGGGCGGAACGCTGAAGCTTTCTTT
CASSYRTGRNAEAFF
>TRBJ1-1|TRBV2|TRBD1|-
TGTGCCAGCAGTGGACAGGGGGCGGTTAACACTGAAGCTTTCTTT
CASSGQGAVNTEAFF
>TRBJ2-7|TRBV7-9|TRBD1|-
TGTGCCAGCAGCTTGGACAGGGGAGGCATCAACGAGCAGTACTTC
CASSLDRGGINEQYF
>TRBJ1-2|TRBV30|-|-
TGTGCCTGGAGTACAGGTGTAGTGGGCTACACCTTC
CAWSTGVVGYTF
>TRBJ2-3|TRBV7-7|-|once
TGTGCCAGCAGCTTAGATCTATCCGCTGGTAATACGCAGTATTTT
CASSLDLSAGNTQYF
>TRBJ2-1|TRBV3-1/TRBV3-2|TRBD2|-
TGTGCCAGCAGCGATAGCGGGAGGGGATTCTACAATGAGCAGTTCTTC
CASSDSGRGFYNEQFF
>TRBJ1-5|TRBV18|-|-
TGTGCCAGCTCACCATCTAATCAGCCCCAGCATTTT
CASSPSNQPQHF
>TRBJ1-4|TRBV4-1|-|once
TGCGCCAGCAGCCTTGGGGGCGATGAAAAACTGTTTTTT
CASSLGGDEKLFF
>TRBJ2-3|TRBV11-2|-|-
TGTGCCAGCACCCTAGTGGGAGACACCACAGATACGCAGTATTTT
CASTLVGDTTDTQYF
>TRBJ1-1|TRBV5-5|TRBD1|-
TGTGCCAGCAGCTTGGAGTTTGTTATTAGACAGGGCGGGACTGAAGCTTTCTTT
CASSLEFVIRQGGTEAFF